This T cell receptor (beta chain) was sequenced in a study of blood T cell repertoires in COVID-19. At the level of the study: Spain, Italy and the United States supplied samples that represented acute and convalescent COVID-19. Sample material is recorded as cDNA or gDNA derived from T cells, B-cell-depleted T cells, or PBMCs.

Seattle researchers signed up patients amid active infection and tracked them longitudinally. The V segment lost 5 bases and the J segment 1 base; nucleotides outside the gene matches: 5. Germline V gene sequence: CDR1 SGHRS, CDR2 YFSETQ. This CDR3 region has 14 residues. The authors' processing: Reference gene primer amplification gave nucleated cell count estimates. TCRdb's table, derived via immunoSEQ multiplex PCR, lists solely in-frame clones and lacks some. V and J calls and clone size are those listed in that table; D and trimming were worked out from the DNA. Here the sample spans 150,000 to 200,000 clones, 80% to 95% being singletons.

The sequence came from a woman aged 55-69 years with COVID-19, enrolled during active disease. The V call is TRBV5-1, the J call TRBJ2-7, with TRBD1 identical over 8 bases. The sequenced sample consisted of peripheral blood. CDR3 sequence: CASSHDRGSYEQYF. CDR3 DNA sequence: TGCGCCAGCAGTCACGACAGGGGTTCCTACGAGCAGTACTTC.